Below, 24 T cell receptor beta chains from the same sample are listed, as sequenced in a study of T-cell memory formation after mild COVID-19. TCRdb reprocessed the 5' RACE reads via MiXCR and lists one record per CDR3 protein. This table has about 190,000 distinct CDR3 sequences, 18% appearing once. The sequencing input was PBMCs or a T cell subset sorted from them (not recorded which). These receptors were taken from an adult woman who had mild COVID-19 (a few samples of this study predate the infection). Cell type and time point are not known.

There are many counts of this clonotype. The genes are TRBV5-1 and TRBJ2-1; D not resolved. Germline V gene lookup returns CDR1 SGHRS and CDR2 YFSETQ. CDR3 length: 11 residues. The V end lost 3 bases, the J end lost 5 bases, and 3 bases lay between the germline ends. The CDR3 here is CASSSDNEQFF. DNA of the CDR3: TGCGCCAGCAGCTCAGACAATGAGCAGTTCTTC.

The rearrangement links TRBV29-1 to TRBJ2-2; 11 nucleotides match TRBD1. In germline, CDR1 is SQVTM, CDR2 ANQGSEA. V shed 7 bases, J shed 6 bases, and the junction held 4 bases outside the gene matches. CDR3 size: 13 residues. The CDR3 DNA reads as TGCAGCGGGGGGACAGGGGGTTCCGGGGAGCTGTTTTTT. This codes for CSGGTGGSGELFF.

The J gene is TRBJ2-7, the V gene TRBV29-1; tentatively, D is TRBD1 (5 bases). The CDR3 has 12 amino acids. Trimming took off 6 bases at V and 4 bases at J, with 13 bases between the two ends. Per the germline V gene, CDR1 is SQVTM and CDR2 is ANQGSEA. This chain's CDR3 is CSVRLGAYEQYF. The CDR3 DNA sequence: TGCAGCGTCCGATTAGGGGCTTACGAGCAGTACTTC.

This clonotype was counted only a few times. This CDR3 is CASSNVGDLNEQYF. In DNA form, the CDR3 reads TGTGCCAGTAGTAACGTAGGGGATTTGAACGAGCAGTACTTC. V usage is TRBV19 and J usage is TRBJ2-7; the D gene is possibly TRBD1 (5 bases). Trimming shortened V by 4 bases and J by 5 bases, and 15 bases separated the two germline ends. The CDR3 runs 14 residues. Germline lookup yields CDR1 LNHDA and CDR2 SQIVND (reference sequence).

The chain links TRBV5-1 to TRBJ2-7, with unresolved D. CDR1 SGHRS and CDR2 YFSETQ come from the germline V gene. This CDR3 spans 12 amino acids. V was cut by 1 base and J by 5 bases, with 7 bases left in between. The CDR3 nucleotides read TGCGCCAGCAGCTTGACAGCAGACGAGCAGTACTTC. Amino acid sequence: CASSLTADEQYF.

This clonotype was observed many times. This chain uses TRBV11-3 with TRBJ1-1; D not certain. This CDR3 has 14 amino acids. Germline values: CDR1 SGHNT, CDR2 YENEEA. Trimming shortened V by 8 bases and J by 4 bases, and 17 bases separated the two germline ends. The CDR3 reads CASGEVIPSTEAFF. CDR3 bases: TGTGCCAGCGGTGAGGTGATCCCGTCCACTGAAGCTTTCTTT.

This clonotype turned up a few times. J is TRBJ1-2 and V is TRBV6-6; D uncertain. Germline-derived CDR1 and CDR2 are MNHNY and SVGAGI (reference sequence). The CDR3 length is 15 residues. V was cut by 2 bases and J by 6 bases, with 16 bases left in between. In DNA, the CDR3 is TGTGCCAGCAGTTACCTTCGAGTACCTAGCCATGGCTACACCTTC. Its protein is CASSYLRVPSHGYTF.

This clonotype occurred a few times. The V call is TRBV4-1, the J call TRBJ1-4; the D is unclear. The CDR3 is 15 residues long. Germline V CDR1 and CDR2: MGHRA, YSYEKL. The ends were cut back, 2 bases at V and 6 bases at J, with 13 bases in the middle. The CDR3 DNA sequence: TGCGCCAGCAGCCAATCCCCGGGGTATGATGAAAAACTGTTTTTT. Protein: CASSQSPGYDEKLFF.

This chain joins TRBV3-1 and TRBJ2-3; the match to TRBD2 covers 8 bases. Unmatched junction bases numbered 10, after V lost 4 bases and J lost 4 bases. CDR3 size: 16 residues. Germline V gives CDR1 LGHDT, CDR2 YNNKEL (reference sequence). The CDR3 DNA reads TGTGCCAGCAGCCCCACGGGGGGGGTCGGGGCAGATACGCAGTATTTT. Its translation is CASSPTGGVGADTQYF.

This clonotype was counted many times. V is TRBV11-2 and J is TRBJ2-1; 7 bases are a match to TRBD2. V lost 5 bases and J lost 7; bases outside the gene matches: 14. This CDR3 contains 16 residues. The germline V gene has CDR1 SGHAT and CDR2 FQNNGV. Here the CDR3 reads CASSPRNSGTANEQFF. CDR3 sequence (DNA): TGTGCCAGCAGCCCCAGAAACAGCGGGACTGCGAATGAGCAGTTCTTC.

This clonotype has a handful of counts. The CDR3 loop is CASSFNGAVRYTF. CDR3 sequence (DNA): TGTGCCAGCAGCTTCAACGGGGCGGTCCGTTACACCTTC. This chain uses TRBV11-2 with TRBJ1-2; possibly TRBD1 for D (5 bases). The ends were cut back, 3 bases at V and 11 bases at J, with 16 bases in the middle. Germline V gene sequence: CDR1 SGHAT, CDR2 FQNNGV. The CDR3 contains 13 residues.

The chain employs TRBV11-2 and TRBJ2-5; 7 bases align to TRBD1. V was clipped by 2 bases and J by 10 bases; unmatched bases: 4. This CDR3 comprises 12 residues. Germline loops: CDR1 SGHAT, CDR2 FQNNGV. As DNA, the CDR3 is TGTGCCAGCAGCTTATCGAACAGGGGCCAGTACTTC. It yields the protein CASSLSNRGQYF. The variable domain in full, completed from reference TRBV11-2 and TRBJ2-5, reads EAGVAQSPRYKIIEKRQSVAFWCNPISGHATLYWYQQILGQGPKLLIQFQNNGVVDDSQLPKDRFSAERLKGVDSTLKIQPAKLEDSAVYLCASSLSNRGQYFGPGTRLLVL.

This clonotype was seen a handful of times. The chain has TRBV3-1 and TRBJ1-1; TRBD1 is a possible D gene (5 bases). The CDR3 totals 15 residues. Trimming removed 3 bases at V and 1 base at J, with 12 bases between. Germline values: CDR1 LGHDT, CDR2 YNNKEL (reference sequence). CDR3 sequence: CASSHGGVQNTEAFF. CDR3 sequence (DNA): TGTGCCAGCAGCCATGGGGGGGTCCAGAACACTGAAGCTTTCTTT.

This clonotype was seen a handful of times. The chain has TRBV20-1 and TRBJ1-4; D is perhaps TRBD1 (5 bases). Germline V gene lookup returns CDR1 DFQATT and CDR2 SNEGSKA (reference sequence). Trimming pared 3 bases from V and 4 bases from J, leaving 12 bases between. The CDR3 has 14 residues. The CDR3 region has the DNA TGCAGTGCTAGTCAATCAGGGTTTAATGAAAAACTGTTTTTT. Residues: CSASQSGFNEKLFF.

The chain employs TRBV4-3 and TRBJ1-3; D is ambiguous. This CDR3 has 15 amino acids. The V gene's germline CDR1 is LGHNA and CDR2 YSLEER. Trimming took off 0 bases at V and 1 base at J, with 7 bases between the two ends. The CDR3 sequence: CASSQDLWSGNTIYF. The CDR3 DNA sequence: TGCGCCAGCAGCCAAGATCTGTGGTCTGGAAACACCATATATTTT.

V and J are TRBV5-1 and TRBJ2-5; 7 positions match TRBD1. There are 13 residues in the CDR3. The V segment lost 6 bases and the J segment 2 bases; nucleotides outside the gene matches: 4. The germline V gene encodes CDR1 SGHRS and CDR2 YFSETQ. The CDR3 protein is CASTRDRQETQYF. CDR3 bases: TGCGCCAGCACCCGGGACAGACAAGAGACCCAGTACTTC.

This clonotype was counted only a few times. As DNA, the CDR3 is TGTGCCACCAGTGACCGCAGGTCCGGAGGCTACACCTTC. It specifies CATSDRRSGGYTF. The V and J genes are TRBV24-1 and TRBJ1-2; no firm D call. The CDR3 length is 13 residues. Between the trimmed V and J ends, which lost 4 bases and 8 bases, there was a span of 13 bases. Germline V gives CDR1 KGHDR, CDR2 SFDVKD.

This clonotype has a handful of counts. The gene calls are TRBV12-3 or TRBV12-4 and TRBJ2-3; D not certain. The CDR3 covers 11 residues. Trimming pared 5 bases from V and 3 bases from J, leaving 3 bases between. The CDR3 DNA is TGTGCCAGCAGTAAGACAGATACGCAGTATTTT. Its translation: CASSKTDTQYF.

This clonotype was seen a few times. The chain couples TRBV5-6 to TRBJ1-5, with D possibly matching TRBD1 (5 bases). Per the germline V gene, CDR1 is SGHDT and CDR2 is YYEEEE. The CDR3 totals 13 residues. The V end was cut by 2 bases, the J end by 5 bases, with 8 bases between. The CDR3 region has the DNA TGTGCCAGCAGCTTAGGCAGGGATCAGCCCCAGCATTTT. Its protein product is CASSLGRDQPQHF. Combining the CDR3 with reference TRBV5-6 and TRBJ1-5 gives the whole variable domain DAGVTQSPTHLIKTRGQQVTLRCSPKSGHDTVSWYQQALGQGPQFIFQYYEEEERQRGNFPDRFSGHQFPNYSSELNVNALLLGDSALYLCASSLGRDQPQHFGDGTRLSIL.

The chain employs TRBV30 and TRBJ1-3; weak D call: TRBD1 (6 bases). The CDR3 loop spans 19 amino acids. Trimming shortened V by 0 bases and J by 0 bases, and 21 bases separated the two germline ends. Per germline, CDR1 GTSNPN and CDR2 SVGIG (reference sequence). CDR3 amino acids: CAWSVQPTNRAFSGNTIYF. CDR3 DNA sequence: TGTGCCTGGAGTGTTCAACCCACGAACAGGGCTTTCTCTGGAAACACCATATATTTT.

This clonotype was found many times. The CDR3 spells CATSRDRGVDEQFF. In DNA form, the CDR3 reads TGTGCCACCAGCAGAGATCGGGGGGTCGATGAGCAGTTCTTC. The chain is built from TRBV15 and TRBJ2-1, with TRBD2 matching over 7 bases. Germline-derived CDR1 and CDR2 are LNHNV and YYDKDF (reference sequence). V shed 0 bases, J shed 8 bases, and the junction held 4 bases outside the gene matches. The CDR3 runs 14 residues.

The chain recombines TRBV20-1 with TRBJ1-1; 8 positions agree with TRBD1. The junction had 8 bases not matched to a gene; V was cut back by 4 bases and J by 4 bases. Germline CDR1 DFQATT, CDR2 SNEGSKA (reference sequence). The CDR3 covers 14 residues. CDR3 bases: TGCAGTGCTAACGTACAGGGGGAATCCACTGAAGCTTTCTTT. As protein: CSANVQGESTEAFF.

The genes are TRBV29-1 and TRBJ1-2; 7 positions agree with TRBD1. CDR3 size: 15 residues. Trimming at V came to 3 bases and at J to 5 bases, leaving 12 bases not matched to a gene. CDR1 and CDR2 (germline): SQVTM, ANQGSEA. The CDR3 DNA is TGCAGCGTTGAGCCGACAGGGAGGAGTTCTTATGGCTACACCTTC. Translation: CSVEPTGRSSYGYTF.

The chain joins TRBV11-2 to TRBJ1-1, with 7 bases lining up with TRBD1. The germline V gene encodes CDR1 SGHAT and CDR2 FQNNGV. Trimming at V came to 5 bases and at J to 3 bases, leaving 9 bases not matched to a gene. This CDR3 comprises 15 residues. In DNA, the CDR3 is TGTGCCAGCAGCGCGTGGACAGGAGGGGACACTGAAGCTTTCTTT. Its translation is CASSAWTGGDTEAFF.